The 30 T cell receptor beta chains reported below all come from one sample, sequenced in a study of OX40 agonist ivuxolimab in advanced cancers. The repertoire was sequenced with immunoSEQ multiplex PCR; TCRdb's copy has only in-frame clones and lacks some. Among tens of thousands of clones listed, about 85% were seen once. Source: CD4+ or CD8+ T cells sorted from blood, taken in a trial of the OX40 agonist ivuxolimab. These receptors came from an adult with an advanced solid tumor such as melanoma, head and neck, liver or kidney cancer.

This chain connects TRBV19 to TRBJ1-2, with TRBD1 identical over 7 bases. This CDR3 has 13 residues. Germline loops: CDR1 LNHDA, CDR2 SQIVND (reference sequence). J lost 3 bases, V lost 4 bases, and 2 bases had no gene match. CDR3 sequence reads: CASSTGQDYGYTF. CDR3 DNA: TGTGCCAGTAGTACTGGACAGGACTATGGCTACACCTTC.

The J gene is TRBJ1-5, the V gene TRBV4-1; the D gene is possibly TRBD1 (5 bases). With 4 bases removed from V and 7 bases from J, the gap between germline ends came to 14 bases. Germline CDR1 reads MGHRA; CDR2 reads YSYEKL. This CDR3 comprises 14 residues. The CDR3 loop is CASSLDGGGQPQHF. The CDR3, as DNA: TGCGCCAGCAGCCTAGACGGGGGAGGGCAGCCCCAGCATTTT.

V gene TRBV6-1 combines with J gene TRBJ2-1; a weak D match, TRBD1 (6 bases). The CDR3 covers 16 residues. Germline CDR1 reads MNHNS; CDR2 reads SASEGT. V dropped 4 bases and J dropped 0 bases, with 13 bases sitting between them. The DNA for the CDR3 is TGTGCCAGCAGTGGCCGCAGGGGAGCCTCCTACAATGAGCAGTTCTTC. Residues: CASSGRRGASYNEQFF.

V and J are TRBV4-2 and TRBJ1-4; D remains unclear. Trimming removed 0 bases at V and 5 bases at J, with 10 bases between. CDR1 and CDR2 (germline): LGHNA, YNFKEQ. The CDR3 runs 15 residues. CDR3 region: CASSQERLRNEKLFF. CDR3 in DNA: TGTGCCAGCAGCCAAGAGAGGCTGAGGAATGAAAAACTGTTTTTT.

The V and J genes are TRBV28 and TRBJ1-2; D not resolved. Trimming pared 2 bases from V and 6 bases from J, leaving 10 bases between. Germline lookup yields CDR1 MDHEN and CDR2 SYDVKM. CDR3 length equals 13 residues. This CDR3 is CASSLPVGDGYTF. CDR3 sequence (DNA): TGTGCCAGCAGTTTACCCGTCGGTGATGGCTACACCTTC.

The chain uses TRBV15 and TRBJ2-1; possible D gene TRBD2, 6 bases. Germline V gene data show CDR1 as LNHNV and CDR2 as YYDKDF (reference sequence). With 0 bases removed from V and 9 bases from J, the gap between germline ends came to 15 bases. CDR3 length: 15 amino acids. CDR3 sequence (DNA): TGTGCCACCAGCAGAGATGGTAGCGGTGGGGGTGAGCAGTTCTTC. As protein: CATSRDGSGGGEQFF.

The J gene is TRBJ2-5, the V gene TRBV18; D remains unclear. Germline CDR1 KGHSH, CDR2 LQKENI. The germline V and J ends were trimmed by 5 bases and 5 bases, with 12 bases remaining between them. The CDR3 is 13 residues long. The CDR3: CASSVLDGETQYF. CDR3 nucleotides: TGTGCCAGCTCAGTCCTGGACGGTGAGACCCAGTACTTC.

The chain couples TRBV7-3 to TRBJ2-1, with TRBD2 matching over 7 bases. CDR3 length: 14 amino acids. Germline V CDR1 and CDR2: SGHTA, FQGTGA. The V segment lost 3 bases and the J segment 13 bases; nucleotides outside the gene matches: 12. The CDR3 coding sequence is TGTGCCAGCAGCTTCGAGGGCGGGAGAGGTGAACAGTTCTTC. Translation: CASSFEGGRGEQFF.

Only one count was recorded for this clone. The CDR3 DNA reads as TGTGCCAGCAGCCCTCACAGGGGTGGTCACACCGGGGAGCTGTTTTTT. Protein: CASSPHRGGHTGELFF. The V gene is TRBV7-8, the J gene TRBJ2-2; 7 bases match TRBD1. Germline values: CDR1 SGHVS, CDR2 FQNEAQ. After removal of 5 bases from V and 3 bases from J, the junction contained 9 bases not matched to a gene. This CDR3 contains 16 residues.

Worth noting for this clone: A junction boundary mismatches the germline segment, possibly from a read error. CDR3: CASSEPGRAARF. DNA for the CDR3: TGCGCCAGCAGTGAGCCCGGGCGGGCCGCAAGATTC. The chain couples TRBV10-2 to TRBJ1-2; no reliable D call. Looked up from germline, CDR1 is WSHSY and CDR2 is SAAADI. The CDR3 sequence is 12 residues long.

The chain recombines TRBV6-4 with TRBJ2-3, with D unresolved. The CDR3 runs 13 residues. The germline V and J ends were trimmed by 0 bases and 5 bases, with 6 bases remaining between them. The germline V gene has CDR1 MRHNA and CDR2 SNTAGT. CDR3 in DNA: TGTGCCAGCAGTGACTCCGCGTTAGATACGCAGTATTTT. It specifies CASSDSALDTQYF.

The chain uses TRBV7-3 and TRBJ2-2, with TRBD1 matching 7 bases. The CDR3 loop spans 18 amino acids. V shed 5 bases and J 6 bases; nucleotides not matched to a gene: 18. Germline V gives CDR1 SGHTA, CDR2 FQGTGA. The CDR3 is CASSRVPGQKKEAGELFF. CDR3 nucleotide sequence: TGTGCCAGCAGCCGAGTTCCGGGACAGAAAAAGGAGGCCGGGGAGCTGTTTTTT.

This rearrangement joins TRBV7-2 to TRBJ1-6; 10 bases align to TRBD1. The germline V gene has CDR1 SGHTA and CDR2 FQGNSA. V lost 7 bases and J lost 10; bases outside the gene matches: 10. CDR3 size: 15 residues. As DNA, the CDR3 is TGTGCCAGCAAAGGGGACAGGGGCCGGTACTCACCCCTCCACTTT. Protein: CASKGDRGRYSPLHF.

Concerning this clone: Other nucleotide sequences in the sample specify the same CDR3. This sequence joins TRBV28 and TRBJ2-7; D unclear. V lost 2 bases to trimming and J lost 0 bases, with 2 bases between them. Germline-derived CDR1 and CDR2 are MDHEN and SYDVKM. This CDR3 has 12 amino acids. The CDR3 reads CASSLVSYEQYF. The CDR3, as DNA: TGTGCCAGCAGTTTAGTCTCCTACGAGCAGTACTTC.

The chain links TRBV19 to TRBJ1-2, with D uncertain. Germline V gene sequence: CDR1 LNHDA, CDR2 SQIVND (reference sequence). V dropped 4 bases and J dropped 6 bases, with 18 bases sitting between them. The CDR3 covers 15 residues. The CDR3 coding sequence is TGTGCCAGTAGTACCAATGGGTTCCCAGCCCATGGCTACACCTTC. This codes for CASSTNGFPAHGYTF.

The V gene is TRBV15, the J gene TRBJ2-1, with a possible D match to TRBD2 (7 bases). The CDR3 loop spans 15 amino acids. Deletions cut 5 bases from V and 9 bases from J, with 20 bases between. The germline gives CDR1 LNHNV, CDR2 YYDKDF (reference sequence). CDR3 residues: CATSARGASPSEQFF. CDR3 sequence (DNA): TGTGCCACCAGCGCCCGGGGGGCCTCGCCAAGTGAGCAGTTCTTC.

This chain connects TRBV18 to TRBJ2-1; 16 bases align to TRBD2. V trimming: 0 bases; J trimming: 5 bases; junction bases outside the gene matches: 7. Germline loops: CDR1 KGHSH, CDR2 LQKENI. CDR3 length: 19 residues. The CDR3 is CASSPPGGLAGGPHNEQFF. CDR3 in DNA: TGTGCCAGCTCACCACCGGGGGGACTAGCGGGAGGGCCCCACAATGAGCAGTTCTTC.

The chain joins TRBV6-5 to TRBJ2-5; 9 bases line up with TRBD2. The germline gives CDR1 MNHEY, CDR2 SVGAGI. V was pared by 6 bases and J by 4 bases, with 6 bases of the junction left unmatched. The CDR3 totals 14 residues. CDR3 nucleotide sequence: TGTGCCAGCAGGGAGCGGGAGGTGGGAGAGACCCAGTACTTC. As protein: CASREREVGETQYF.

This clone has a single count. J is TRBJ2-1 and V is TRBV2, with 8 bases that match TRBD1. The CDR3 has 13 residues. Germline V gene lookup returns CDR1 SNHLY and CDR2 FYNNEI. The junction had 6 bases not matched to a gene; V was cut back by 5 bases and J by 9 bases. The CDR3 DNA sequence: TGTGCCAGCAGTATACAGGGGGAGGTTGAGCAGTTCTTC. Protein product: CASSIQGEVEQFF.

The chain couples TRBV6-4 to TRBJ2-2; D unclear. Trimming shortened V by 5 bases and J by 0 bases, and 1 base separated the two germline ends. CDR1 is MRHNA, CDR2 SNTAGT, per germline. The CDR3 is 12 residues long. The CDR3 here is CASSSNTGELFF. CDR3 nucleotides: TGTGCCAGCAGTTCGAACACCGGGGAGCTGTTTTTT.

This clone was detected only once. The chain joins TRBV28 to TRBJ2-1; 14 nucleotides line up with TRBD2. The CDR3 is 19 amino acids. J lost 0 bases, V lost 7 bases, and 11 bases had no gene match. Germline CDR1 reads MDHEN; CDR2 reads SYDVKM. CDR3 in DNA: TGTGCCAGCATCCGACTAGCGGGGGGGGGCCGAAGCTCCTACAATGAGCAGTTCTTC. This sequence encodes CASIRLAGGGRSSYNEQFF.

The chain uses TRBV7-2 and TRBJ2-5, with D possibly called TRBD1 or TRBD2 (6 bases each). The CDR3 contains 16 residues. In germline, CDR1 is SGHTA, CDR2 FQGNSA. V was cut by 2 bases and J by 5 bases, with 18 bases left in between. The CDR3, as DNA: TGTGCCAGCAGCTTACGGTTTGGGGGGCTCGGGGAGACCCAGTACTTC. This codes for CASSLRFGGLGETQYF.

The V and J genes are TRBV11-2 and TRBJ1-6; a possible D gene is TRBD1 (6 bases). Trimming removed 0 bases at V and 13 bases at J, with 16 bases between. Looked up from germline, CDR1 is SGHAT and CDR2 is FQNNGV. CDR3 length: 15 residues. CDR3 residues: CASSLDGGVTGPLHF. For the CDR3, the DNA is TGTGCCAGCAGCTTAGATGGGGGGGTAACAGGGCCCCTCCACTTT.

V is TRBV7-8 and J is TRBJ2-3; D not certain. V dropped 0 bases and J dropped 2 bases, with 6 bases sitting between them. There are 14 residues in the CDR3. Germline CDR1 is SGHVS and CDR2 is FQNEAQ. CDR3 in amino acids: CASSLARTTDTQYF. In DNA, the CDR3 is TGTGCCAGCAGCTTAGCTCGGACCACAGATACGCAGTATTTT. Full variable domain (rest looked up from reference TRBV7-8 and TRBJ2-3): GAGVSQSPRYKVAKRGQDVALRCDPISGHVSLFWYQQALGQGPEFLTYFQNEAQLDKSGLPSDRFFAERPEGSVSTLKIQRTQQEDSAVYLCASSLARTTDTQYFGPGTRLTVL.

This clone was picked up a small number of times. The chain carries TRBV6-5 and TRBJ1-2; D is uncertain. The CDR3 is 12 amino acids. V lost 10 bases and J lost 0, with 9 bases in between. CDR1 is MNHEY, CDR2 SVGAGI, per germline. The CDR3 spells CATKPANYGYTF. In nucleotides, the CDR3 is TGTGCCACGAAGCCAGCTAACTATGGCTACACCTTC.

J is TRBJ2-5 and V is TRBV5-1; 10 nucleotides line up with TRBD2. In germline, CDR1 is SGHRS, CDR2 YFSETQ. V lost 4 bases and J lost 2; bases outside the gene matches: 5. CDR3 size: 15 residues. The CDR3 loop is CASSIAGGQQETQYF. In nucleotides, the CDR3 is TGCGCCAGCAGCATAGCGGGGGGCCAACAAGAGACCCAGTACTTC.

The J gene is TRBJ2-1, the V gene TRBV29-1; the match to TRBD2 covers 10 bases. V shed 7 bases and J 4 bases; nucleotides not matched to a gene: 7. The CDR3 spans 14 residues. Germline lookup yields CDR1 SQVTM and CDR2 ANQGSEA. CDR3 nucleotides: TGCAGCGGTGCACTAGCGGGAAGTTACAATGAGCAGTTCTTC. Amino acid sequence: CSGALAGSYNEQFF.

This clone was recorded only once. An end of the junction does not agree with germline; a read error may underlie this. V is TRBV6-5 and J is TRBJ1-6; D is unclear. CDR1 is MNHEY, CDR2 SVGAGI, per germline. This CDR3 spans 12 amino acids. CDR3 loop: CASSYSTARRGF. In DNA, the CDR3 is TGTGCCAGCAGTTACTCGACGGCCCGACGAGGCTTT.

The chain combines TRBV18 with TRBJ1-3, with D tentatively TRBD1 (5 bases). CDR1 and CDR2 from the germline V gene are KGHSH and LQKENI. Trimming left V 1 base short and J 0 bases short, with 10 bases between. The CDR3 runs to 16 residues. CDR3 nucleotides: TGTGCCAGCTCACCACTCGACAGAATCTCTGGAAACACCATATATTTT. Encoded protein: CASSPLDRISGNTIYF.

This chain connects TRBV4-3 to TRBJ1-4; possible D gene TRBD1, 6 bases. Trimming took off 4 bases at V and 0 bases at J, with 12 bases between the two ends. This CDR3 comprises 16 residues. Germline assignment: CDR1 LGHNA and CDR2 YSLEER. CDR3 region: CASSPGTHATNEKLFF. The CDR3 DNA reads TGCGCCAGCAGCCCCGGGACACATGCAACTAATGAAAAACTGTTTTTT.